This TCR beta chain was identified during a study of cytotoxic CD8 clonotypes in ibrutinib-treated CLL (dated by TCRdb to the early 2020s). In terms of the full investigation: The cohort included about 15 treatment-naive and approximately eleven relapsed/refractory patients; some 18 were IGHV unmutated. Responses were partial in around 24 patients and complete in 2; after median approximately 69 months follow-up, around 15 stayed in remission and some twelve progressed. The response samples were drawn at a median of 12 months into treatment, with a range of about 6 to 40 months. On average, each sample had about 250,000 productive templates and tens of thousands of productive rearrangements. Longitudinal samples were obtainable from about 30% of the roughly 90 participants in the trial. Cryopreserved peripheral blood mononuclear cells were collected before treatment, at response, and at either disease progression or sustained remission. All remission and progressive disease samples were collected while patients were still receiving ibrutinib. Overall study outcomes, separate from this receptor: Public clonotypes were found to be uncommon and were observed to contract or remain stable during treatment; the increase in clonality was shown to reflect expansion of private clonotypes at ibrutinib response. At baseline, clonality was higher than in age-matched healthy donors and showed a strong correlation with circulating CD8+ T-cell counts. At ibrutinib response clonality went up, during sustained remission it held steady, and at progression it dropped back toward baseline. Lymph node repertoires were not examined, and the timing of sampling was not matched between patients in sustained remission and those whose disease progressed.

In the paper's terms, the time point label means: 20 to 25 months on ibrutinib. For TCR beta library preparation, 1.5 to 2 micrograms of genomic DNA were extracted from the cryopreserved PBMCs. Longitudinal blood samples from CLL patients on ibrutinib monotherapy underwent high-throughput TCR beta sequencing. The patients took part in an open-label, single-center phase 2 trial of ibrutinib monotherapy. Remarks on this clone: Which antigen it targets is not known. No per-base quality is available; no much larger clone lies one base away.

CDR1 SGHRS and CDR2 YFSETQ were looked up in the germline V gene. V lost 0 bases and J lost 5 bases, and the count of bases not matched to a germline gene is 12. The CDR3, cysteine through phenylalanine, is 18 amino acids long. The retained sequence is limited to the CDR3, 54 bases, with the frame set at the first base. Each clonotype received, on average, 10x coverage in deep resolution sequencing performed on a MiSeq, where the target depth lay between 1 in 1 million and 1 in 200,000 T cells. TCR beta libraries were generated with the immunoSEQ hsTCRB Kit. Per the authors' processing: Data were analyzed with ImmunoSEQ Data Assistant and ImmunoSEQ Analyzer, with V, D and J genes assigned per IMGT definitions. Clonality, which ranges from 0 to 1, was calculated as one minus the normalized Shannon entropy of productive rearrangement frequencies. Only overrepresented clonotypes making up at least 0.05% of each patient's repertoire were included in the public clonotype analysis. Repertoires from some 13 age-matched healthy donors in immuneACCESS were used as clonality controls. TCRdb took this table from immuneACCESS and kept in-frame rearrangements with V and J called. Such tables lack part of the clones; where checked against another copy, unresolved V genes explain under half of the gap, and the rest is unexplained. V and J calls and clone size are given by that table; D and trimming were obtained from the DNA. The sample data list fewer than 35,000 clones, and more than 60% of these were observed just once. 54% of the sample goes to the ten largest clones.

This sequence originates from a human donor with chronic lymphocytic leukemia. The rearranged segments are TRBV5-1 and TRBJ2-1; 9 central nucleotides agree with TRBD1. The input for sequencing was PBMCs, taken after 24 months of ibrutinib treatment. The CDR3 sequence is CASSLGGTGTFLDNEQFF. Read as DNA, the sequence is TGCGCCAGCAGCTTGGGTGGGACAGGGACCTTCTTGGACAATGAGCAGTTCTTC.